This T cell receptor beta chain was profiled in a study of T cells after yellow fever vaccination. This CDR3 has 13 amino acids. V dropped 3 bases and J dropped 9 bases, with 12 bases sitting between them. One entry per CDR3 protein results from TCRdb running MiXCR on the 5' RACE reads. The table lists about 230,000 distinct CDR3 sequences, approximately 6.3% of them singletons, with approximately 0.99% in the top ten. This clonotype was detected only a few times. Sequencing was performed on CD4+ T cells sorted from PBMCs, taken on the day of the yellow fever booster vaccination. This receptor was obtained from a man aged 25 to 45 who received the YFV17D yellow fever vaccine. This rearrangement joins TRBV12-3 or TRBV12-4 to TRBJ2-1; no clear D gene. CDR3 coding DNA: TGTGCCAGCAGTTTGGTCCTTTCGGGTGAGCAGTTCTTC. Translated, it gives CASSLVLSGEQFF.